These 29 T cell receptor beta chains came from one sample sequenced in a study of immune evolution from preneoplasia to lung adenocarcinoma. Assay used: immunoSEQ multiplex PCR; TCRdb lists only in-frame clones, some missing. The sample lists roughly 5,000 clones, roughly 90% occurring once. The sequenced sample was FFPE atypical adenomatous hyperplasia tissue from the lung. Stated subset: atypical adenomatous hyperplasia (AAH), lung preneoplasia. All receptors derive from a person aged 70 to 85 with lung adenocarcinoma.

This clone was seen only once. The chain uses TRBV6-5 and TRBJ2-1; D is undetermined. The CDR3 covers 12 residues. CDR1 MNHEY and CDR2 SVGAGI come from the germline V gene. V shed 5 bases and J shed 10 bases, with 12 bases lying between them. CDR3 DNA: TGTGCCAGCAGTCCCGGGTACGCGGAGCAGTTCTTC. Its translation is CASSPGYAEQFF.

This clone showed up just a few times. Different DNA sequences within this sample yield the same CDR3. This chain links TRBV4-2 with TRBJ2-6; unclear D gene. The CDR3 is 16 residues long. Germline V gene sequence: CDR1 LGHNA, CDR2 YNFKEQ. The V end lost 4 bases, the J end lost 4 bases, and 14 bases lay between the germline ends. The CDR3 nucleotides are TGTGCCAGCAGCCCCCGGGCAGCGAACGGGGCCAACGTCCTGACTTTC. Protein product: CASSPRAANGANVLTF.

This clone was seen only once. This chain uses TRBV7-3 with TRBJ1-1, with 8 nucleotides matching TRBD1. Losses at the gene ends were 4 bases for V and 0 bases for J; bases not matched to a gene: 1. This CDR3 spans 14 amino acids. The germline CDR1 and CDR2 sequences are SGHTA and FQGTGA. DNA for the CDR3: TGTGCCAGCAGCTCGACAGGGGTGAACACTGAAGCTTTCTTT. Protein product: CASSSTGVNTEAFF.

The chain recombines TRBV25-1 with TRBJ2-3, with D perhaps matching TRBD2 (6 bases). Per the germline V gene, CDR1 is MGHDK and CDR2 is SYGVNS. V was pared by 8 bases and J by 2 bases, with 8 bases between. The CDR3 runs to 12 residues. DNA for the CDR3: TGTGCCAGCGGCGGGACCACAGATACGCAGTATTTT. Amino acids: CASGGTTDTQYF.

The chain is built from TRBV7-9 and TRBJ2-7; 7 bases agree with TRBD2. This CDR3 has 17 amino acids. The germline V gene has CDR1 SEHNR and CDR2 FQNEAQ (reference sequence). Trimming took 2 bases from V and 3 from J; bases not matched to a gene: 13. CDR3 nucleotides: TGTGCCAGCAGCTTAAACGCCTTGCCTAGCGGACTCTACGAGCAGTACTTC. Its protein product is CASSLNALPSGLYEQYF.

In its sample, this clone was seen once. The rearrangement joins TRBV28 to TRBJ1-3; D gene ambiguous. The ends were cut back, 7 bases at V and 0 bases at J, with 13 bases in the middle. The CDR3 has 15 amino acids. Germline V gene data show CDR1 as MDHEN and CDR2 as SYDVKM. The CDR3 DNA sequence: TGTGCCAGCACTCTTTCAGTAATCTCTGGAAACACCATATATTTT. Amino acids: CASTLSVISGNTIYF. The full variable domain, rest sourced from reference TRBV28 and TRBJ1-3, is DVKVTQSSRYLVKRTGEKVFLECVQDMDHENMFWYRQDPGLGLRLIYFSYDVKMKEKGDIPEGYSVSREKKERFSLILESASTNQTSMYLCASTLSVISGNTIYFGEGSWLTVV.

As for this clone: The junction departs from germline at one end; a sequencing error may be responsible. The chain links TRBV7-9 to TRBJ1-6; TRBD1 is a possible D gene (6 bases). Germline CDR1 and CDR2: SEHNR and FQNEAQ (reference sequence). This CDR3 spans 16 amino acids. The CDR3 loop is CASSLDTGFRNSPFHF. The CDR3 DNA reads as TGTGCCAGCAGCTTAGATACAGGGTTTCGGAATTCACCCTTCCACTTT.

This chain connects TRBV7-9 to TRBJ2-3, with a possible D match to TRBD2 (5 bases). Germline assignment: CDR1 SEHNR and CDR2 FQNEAQ (reference sequence). The CDR3 loop spans 13 amino acids. The ends were cut back, 5 bases at V and 2 bases at J, with 8 bases in the middle. CDR3 protein: CASSRRDTDTQYF. The CDR3, as DNA: TGTGCCAGCAGCCGCCGGGACACAGATACGCAGTATTTT.

The V call is TRBV5-1, the J call TRBJ1-1; D unclear. This CDR3 comprises 15 residues. Looked up from germline, CDR1 is SGHRS and CDR2 is YFSETQ. V shed 3 bases and J shed 1 base, with 13 bases lying between them. The CDR3 spells CASSYTGPRNTEAFF. The CDR3 bases are TGCGCCAGCAGCTACACCGGGCCCCGGAACACTGAAGCTTTCTTT.

This clone was counted once. This chain joins TRBV20-1 and TRBJ2-7, with D possibly matching TRBD2 (6 bases). V gave up 6 bases and J gave up 3 bases, with 9 bases separating them. Germline V CDR1 and CDR2: DFQATT, SNEGSKA (reference sequence). The CDR3 runs to 11 residues. CDR3: CSAAGSYEQYF. CDR3 nucleotides: TGCAGTGCGGCCGGGAGCTACGAGCAGTACTTC.

This chain uses TRBV7-2 with TRBJ1-1; D unclear. With 5 bases removed from V and 3 bases from J, the gap between germline ends came to 10 bases. The CDR3 length is 13 residues. The V gene's germline CDR1 is SGHTA and CDR2 FQGNSA. The CDR3 is CASSRRADTEAFF. DNA of the CDR3: TGTGCCAGCAGCCGTCGGGCGGACACTGAAGCTTTCTTT.

This chain joins TRBV29-1 and TRBJ2-3; a possible D gene is TRBD1 (5 bases). The CDR3 has 13 amino acids. V lost 4 bases and J 3 bases, leaving 11 bases between the germline ends. The germline gives CDR1 SQVTM, CDR2 ANQGSEA. CDR3 DNA sequence: TGCAGCGTTGGCGAGGCAGGGACAGATACGCAGTATTTT. Amino acids: CSVGEAGTDTQYF.

In its sample, this clone was seen once. The chain links TRBV5-5 to TRBJ1-3, with TRBD1 matching over 9 bases. Germline CDR1 reads SGHKS; CDR2 reads YYEKEE (reference sequence). This CDR3 region has 16 residues. J lost 0 bases, V lost 4 bases, and 5 bases had no gene match. The CDR3 sequence: CASSPTGGRSGNTIYF. CDR3 nucleotides: TGTGCCAGCAGCCCGACAGGGGGTCGCTCTGGAAACACCATATATTTT. The complete variable domain, with remaining parts taken from reference TRBV5-5 and TRBJ1-3, reads DAGVTQSPTHLIKTRGQQVTLRCSPISGHKSVSWYQQVLGQGPQFIFQYYEKEERGRGNFPDRFSARQFPNYSSELNVNALLLGDSALYLCASSPTGGRSGNTIYFGEGSWLTVV.

The rearrangement uses TRBV2 and TRBJ2-7, with TRBD1 matching 7 bases. The germline V gene encodes CDR1 SNHLY and CDR2 FYNNEI. V was clipped by 7 bases and J by 1 base; unmatched bases: 10. The CDR3 covers 15 residues. The CDR3 sequence: CASTRDRDSSYEQYF. The CDR3 region has the DNA TGTGCCAGCACCAGAGACCGGGACAGTTCCTACGAGCAGTACTTC.

The chain recombines TRBV27 with TRBJ1-5; 7 bases map to TRBD1. Unmatched junction bases numbered 6, after V lost 3 bases and J lost 7 bases. In germline, CDR1 is MNHEY, CDR2 SMNVEV (reference sequence). The CDR3 is made up of 14 amino acids. CDR3 sequence: CASSFNRGGQPQHF. CDR3 nucleotide sequence: TGTGCCAGCAGTTTTAACAGGGGTGGACAGCCCCAGCATTTT.

This sequence joins TRBV5-1 and TRBJ2-2; TRBD1 is a possible D gene (5 bases). The CDR3 consists of 15 residues. Trimming pared 4 bases from V and 4 bases from J, leaving 14 bases between. In germline, CDR1 is SGHRS, CDR2 YFSETQ. The CDR3 DNA is TGCGCCAGCAGCCAGGGTGGTTCGCGCACCGGGGAGCTGTTTTTT. Translated: CASSQGGSRTGELFF.

J is TRBJ2-6 and V is TRBV2, with 7 bases identical to TRBD1. The germline CDR1 and CDR2 sequences are SNHLY and FYNNEI. V was pared by 10 bases and J by 0 bases, with 6 bases of the junction left unmatched. CDR3 length: 15 residues. The DNA of the CDR3 is TGTGCCACAAGACAGGGCGTCTCTGGGGCCAACGTCCTGACTTTC. It is translated as CATRQGVSGANVLTF. Full variable domain (rest looked up from reference TRBV2 and TRBJ2-6): EPEVTQTPSHQVTQMGQEVILRCVPISNHLYFYWYRQILGQKVEFLVSFYNNEISEKSEIFDDQFSVERPDGSNFTLKIRSTKLEDSAMYFCATRQGVSGANVLTFGAGSRLTVL.

This chain links TRBV5-1 with TRBJ2-7, with D uncertain. Germline V gene sequence: CDR1 SGHRS, CDR2 YFSETQ. The germline V and J ends were trimmed by 3 bases and 7 bases, with 17 bases remaining between them. CDR3 length equals 14 residues. The CDR3 protein is CASSSRTDPHEQYF. The CDR3 DNA is TGCGCCAGCAGCTCGCGGACGGACCCTCATGAGCAGTACTTC.

V gene TRBV4-2 combines with J gene TRBJ1-1; D is undetermined. The CDR3 has 13 residues. Germline CDR1 reads LGHNA; CDR2 reads YNFKEQ. Trimming took 3 bases from V and 1 from J, leaving 6 bases between them. CDR3 sequence (DNA): TGTGCCAGCAGCCAGGGCACGAACACTGAAGCTTTCTTT. This encodes CASSQGTNTEAFF.

The chain joins TRBV7-9 to TRBJ2-1, with D perhaps TRBD2 (6 bases). Germline assignment: CDR1 SEHNR and CDR2 FQNEAQ (reference sequence). This CDR3 is 16 amino acids long. V was shortened by 1 base and J by 5 bases, with 15 bases between the two germline ends. The CDR3 DNA reads TGTGCCAGCAGCTTAGGAGAGGGAGGTAGAAACAATGAGCAGTTCTTC. Protein: CASSLGEGGRNNEQFF.

The V and J genes are TRBV15 and TRBJ2-5; 9 nucleotides match TRBD1. The germline CDR1 and CDR2 sequences are LNHNV and YYDKDF (reference sequence). Trimming removed 5 bases from V and 4 bases from J; junction bases left unmatched: 14. The length of the CDR3 is 17 residues. The CDR3 nucleotides read TGTGCCACCAGCTTTGACCTTGGACAGGGGAGCCGAGAGACCCAGTACTTC. Translation gives CATSFDLGQGSRETQYF.

The genes are TRBV5-6 and TRBJ2-5; 8 bases are shared with TRBD1. CDR1 is SGHDT, CDR2 YYEEEE, per germline. J lost 7 bases, V lost 4 bases, and 6 bases had no gene match. CDR3 length: 13 amino acids. The CDR3 region is CASSTDRDRTQYF. The CDR3, as DNA: TGTGCCAGCAGCACGGACAGGGATCGGACCCAGTACTTC.

This clone was seen a handful of times. The chain combines TRBV19 with TRBJ1-1, with 7 bases identical to TRBD1. Germline CDR1 reads LNHDA; CDR2 reads SQIVND (reference sequence). With V trimmed by 5 bases and J by 4 bases, 7 bases remained unmatched. This CDR3 has 14 amino acids. CDR3 sequence: CASSVQGRGTEAFF. CDR3 DNA sequence: TGTGCCAGTAGTGTACAGGGGAGGGGCACTGAAGCTTTCTTT.

V and J are TRBV29-1 and TRBJ1-2; 10 bases are a match to TRBD1. Looked up from germline, CDR1 is SQVTM and CDR2 is ANQGSEA. V lost 7 bases to trimming and J lost 3 bases; unmatched junction nucleotides: 5. The CDR3 runs 13 residues. This chain's CDR3 is CSAATGGDYGYTF. CDR3 bases: TGCAGCGCCGCGACAGGGGGCGACTATGGCTACACCTTC. The full variable domain, in which reference TRBV29-1 and TRBJ1-2 provide the parts outside the CDR3, is SAVISQKPSRDICQRGTSLTIQCQVDSQVTMMFWYRQQPGQSLTLIATANQGSEATYESGFVIDKFPISRPNLTFSTLTVSNMSPEDSSIYLCSAATGGDYGYTFGSGTRLTVV.

V usage is TRBV5-4 and J usage is TRBJ1-1, with 8 bases fitting TRBD1. Trimming took 4 bases from V and 6 from J; bases not matched to a gene: 11. CDR1 SGHNT and CDR2 YYREEE come from the germline V gene (reference sequence). The CDR3 covers 15 residues. CDR3 region: CASSPRQGPRPEAFF. For the CDR3, the DNA is TGTGCCAGCAGCCCCAGACAGGGGCCCCGTCCTGAAGCTTTCTTT. The entire variable domain, with the rest obtained from reference TRBV5-4 and TRBJ1-1, is as follows: ETGVTQSPTHLIKTRGQQVTLRCSSQSGHNTVSWYQQALGQGPQFIFQYYREEENGRGNFPPRFSGLQFPNYSSELNVNALELDDSALYLCASSPRQGPRPEAFFGQGTRLTVV.

The gene calls are TRBV7-3 and TRBJ2-5, with a tentative D call TRBD1 (5 bases). V was clipped by 4 bases and J by 5 bases, with 11 bases between them. CDR1 is SGHTA and CDR2 is FQGTGA in the germline V gene. This CDR3 region has 13 residues. The CDR3 is CASSSRVGETQYF. The CDR3 DNA is TGTGCCAGCAGCTCCAGGGTGGGGGAGACCCAGTACTTC.

The V call is TRBV15, the J call TRBJ2-1, with a weak D call TRBD1 (6 bases). Germline V gene sequence: CDR1 LNHNV, CDR2 YYDKDF (reference sequence). This CDR3 contains 17 residues. The V gene lost 0 bases and the J gene lost 0 bases, with 12 bases spanning the gap. The CDR3 bases are TGTGCCACCAGCAGAGATCAGGGGTCAAGCTCCTACAATGAGCAGTTCTTC. Translated: CATSRDQGSSSYNEQFF.

This clone was found once. The chain couples TRBV28 to TRBJ1-1; D not resolved. Germline V lookup: CDR1 MDHEN, CDR2 SYDVKM. Trimming took off 4 bases at V and 5 bases at J, with 8 bases between the two ends. The CDR3 length is 12 residues. CDR3 nucleotides: TGTGCCAGCAGTTCCAGATTGACTGAAGCTTTCTTT. This encodes CASSSRLTEAFF.

This rearrangement joins TRBV19 to TRBJ1-5; 11 nucleotides match TRBD1. V lost 3 bases and J lost 7; bases outside the gene matches: 8. Germline CDR1 reads LNHDA; CDR2 reads SQIVND (reference sequence). This CDR3 has 16 residues. CDR3 sequence: CASSIPGQGAWQPQHF. DNA of the CDR3: TGTGCCAGTAGTATCCCTGGACAGGGGGCGTGGCAGCCCCAGCATTTT.